The T cell receptor (beta chain) described here comes from a study of sequential checkpoint blockade in melanoma. Background on the study: Randomization was 1:1 between first-line nivolumab→ipilimumab and ipilimumab→nivolumab. After both sequences, patients received maintenance nivolumab.

The length of the CDR3 is 14 residues. Germline V gives CDR1 MNHNS, CDR2 SASEGT. Between the trimmed V and J ends, which lost 4 bases and 0 bases, there was a span of 7 bases. The protocol was immunoSEQ multiplex PCR, while the TCRdb copy is restricted to in-frame clones and leaves out a portion. The table has some 10,000 clones, more than 70% seen once. Treatment in this sample: randomized to nivolumab then ipilimumab (arm A) or the reverse (arm B). No patient had prior DNA-damaging chemotherapy. This clone has only a few counts. This clonotype was sampled from a human donor with melanoma. V gene TRBV6-1 combines with J gene TRBJ1-5; maybe TRBD1 (5 bases). This sample comprised CD8+ T cells sorted from blood (inferred from file names), obtained from a patient given nivolumab and ipilimumab in sequence. CDR3 protein: CASSAGDSNQPQHF. The CDR3, as DNA: TGTGCCAGCAGTGCGGGGGATAGCAATCAGCCCCAGCATTTT.